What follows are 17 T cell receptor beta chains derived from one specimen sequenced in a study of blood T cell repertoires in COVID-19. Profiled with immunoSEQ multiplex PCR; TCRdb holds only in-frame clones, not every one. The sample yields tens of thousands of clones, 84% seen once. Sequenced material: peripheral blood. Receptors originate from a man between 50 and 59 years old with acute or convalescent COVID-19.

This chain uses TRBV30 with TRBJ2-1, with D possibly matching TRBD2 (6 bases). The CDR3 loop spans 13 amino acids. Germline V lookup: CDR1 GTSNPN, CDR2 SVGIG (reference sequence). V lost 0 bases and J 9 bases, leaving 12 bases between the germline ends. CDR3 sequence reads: CAWSVLVGGEQFF. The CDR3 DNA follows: TGTGCCTGGAGTGTCTTGGTGGGGGGTGAGCAGTTCTTC. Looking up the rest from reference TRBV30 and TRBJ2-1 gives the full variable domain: SQTIHQWPATLVQPVGSPLSLECTVEGTSNPNLYWYRQAAGRGLQLLFYSVGIGQISSEVPQNLSASRPQDRQFILSSKKLLLSDSGFYLCAWSVLVGGEQFFGPGTRLTVL.

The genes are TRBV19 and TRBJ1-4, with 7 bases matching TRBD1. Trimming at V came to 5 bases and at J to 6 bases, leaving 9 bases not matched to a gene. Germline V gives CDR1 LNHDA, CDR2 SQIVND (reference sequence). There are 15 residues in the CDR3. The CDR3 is CASSLHRGNDEKLFF. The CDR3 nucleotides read TGTGCCAGTAGTTTACACAGGGGAAACGATGAAAAACTGTTTTTT.

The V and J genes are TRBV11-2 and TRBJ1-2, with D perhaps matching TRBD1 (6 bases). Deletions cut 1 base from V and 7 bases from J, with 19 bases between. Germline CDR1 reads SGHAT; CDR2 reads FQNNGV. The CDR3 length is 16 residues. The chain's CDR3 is CASSLGGSTGRGGYTF. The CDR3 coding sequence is TGTGCCAGCAGCTTAGGGGGGTCGACAGGAAGAGGTGGCTACACCTTC.

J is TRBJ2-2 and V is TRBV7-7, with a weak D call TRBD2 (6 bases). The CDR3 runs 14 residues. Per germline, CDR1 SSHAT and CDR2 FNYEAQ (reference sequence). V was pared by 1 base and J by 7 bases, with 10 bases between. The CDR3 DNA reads TGTGCCAGCAGCTTAGGTACGGGAGTCGGGGAGCTGTTTTTT. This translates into CASSLGTGVGELFF.

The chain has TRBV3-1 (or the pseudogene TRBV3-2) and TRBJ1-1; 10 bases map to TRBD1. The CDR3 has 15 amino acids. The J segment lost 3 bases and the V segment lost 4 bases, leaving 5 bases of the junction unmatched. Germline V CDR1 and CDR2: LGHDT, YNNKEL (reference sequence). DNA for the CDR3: TGTGCCAGCAGCCTTCGGACAGGGGGTTACACTGAAGCTTTCTTT. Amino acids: CASSLRTGGYTEAFF.

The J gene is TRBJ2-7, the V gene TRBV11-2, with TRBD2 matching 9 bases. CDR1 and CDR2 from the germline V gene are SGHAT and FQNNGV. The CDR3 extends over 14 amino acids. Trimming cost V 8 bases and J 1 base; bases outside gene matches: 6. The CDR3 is CASDIAGVSYEQYF. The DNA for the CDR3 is TGTGCCAGCGATATAGCGGGGGTATCCTACGAGCAGTACTTC.

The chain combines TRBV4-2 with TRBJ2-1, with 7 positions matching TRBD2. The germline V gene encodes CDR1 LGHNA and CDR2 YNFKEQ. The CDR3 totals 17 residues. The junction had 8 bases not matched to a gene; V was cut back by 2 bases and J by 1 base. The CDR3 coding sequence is TGTGCCAGCAGCCAATTATACGGGGGGATGTCCTACAATGAGCAGTTCTTC. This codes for CASSQLYGGMSYNEQFF.

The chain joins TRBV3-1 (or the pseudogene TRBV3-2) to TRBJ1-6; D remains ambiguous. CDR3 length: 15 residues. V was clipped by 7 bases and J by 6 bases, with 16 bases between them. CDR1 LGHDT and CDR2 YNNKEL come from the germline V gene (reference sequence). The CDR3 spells CASTGSGRPNSPLHF. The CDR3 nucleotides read TGTGCCAGCACCGGATCGGGGAGACCTAATTCACCCCTCCACTTT.

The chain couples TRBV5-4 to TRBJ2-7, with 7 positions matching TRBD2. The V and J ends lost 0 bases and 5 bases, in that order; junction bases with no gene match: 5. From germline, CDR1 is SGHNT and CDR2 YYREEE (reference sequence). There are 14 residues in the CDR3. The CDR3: CASSLAAGAHEQYF. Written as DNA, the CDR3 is TGTGCCAGCAGCTTGGCCGCGGGAGCCCACGAGCAGTACTTC.

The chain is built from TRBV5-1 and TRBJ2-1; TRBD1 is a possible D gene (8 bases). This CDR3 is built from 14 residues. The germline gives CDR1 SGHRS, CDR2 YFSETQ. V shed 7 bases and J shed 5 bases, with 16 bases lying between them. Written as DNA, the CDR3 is TGCGCCAGCGAGCGGGACAGGCGAAACAATGAGCAGTTCTTC. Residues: CASERDRRNNEQFF.

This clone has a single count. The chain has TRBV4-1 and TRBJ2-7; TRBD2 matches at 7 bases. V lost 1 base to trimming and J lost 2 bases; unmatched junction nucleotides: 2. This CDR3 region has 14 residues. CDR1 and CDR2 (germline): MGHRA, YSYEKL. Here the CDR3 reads CASSQGGGTYEQYF. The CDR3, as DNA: TGCGCCAGCAGCCAAGGGGGGGGAACCTACGAGCAGTACTTC.

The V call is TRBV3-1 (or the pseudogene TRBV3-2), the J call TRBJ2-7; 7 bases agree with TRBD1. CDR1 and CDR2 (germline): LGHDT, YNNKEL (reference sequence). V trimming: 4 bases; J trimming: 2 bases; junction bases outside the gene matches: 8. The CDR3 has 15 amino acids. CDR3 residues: CASSPPGQLTYEQYF. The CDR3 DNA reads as TGTGCCAGCAGCCCACCGGGACAGTTAACCTACGAGCAGTACTTC.

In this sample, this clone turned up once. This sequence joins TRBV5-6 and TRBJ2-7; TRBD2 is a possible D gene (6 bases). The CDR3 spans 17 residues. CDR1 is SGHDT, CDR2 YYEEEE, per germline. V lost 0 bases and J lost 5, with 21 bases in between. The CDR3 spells CASSLVRKGSGEHEQYF. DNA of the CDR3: TGTGCCAGCAGCTTGGTCAGGAAGGGATCGGGGGAGCACGAGCAGTACTTC.

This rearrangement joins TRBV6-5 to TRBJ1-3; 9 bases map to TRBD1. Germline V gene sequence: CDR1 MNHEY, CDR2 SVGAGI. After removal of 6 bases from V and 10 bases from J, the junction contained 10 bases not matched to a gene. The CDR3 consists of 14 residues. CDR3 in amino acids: CASRRDREIGTIYF. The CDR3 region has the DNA TGTGCCAGCAGGAGGGACAGGGAAATTGGAACCATATATTTT.

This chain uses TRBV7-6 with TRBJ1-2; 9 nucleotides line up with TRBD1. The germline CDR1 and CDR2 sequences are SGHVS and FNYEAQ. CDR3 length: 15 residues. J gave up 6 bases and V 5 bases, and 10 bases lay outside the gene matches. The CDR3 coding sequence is TGTGCCAGCAGCCCGGGACAGGGTTCGGTCGATGGCTACACCTTC. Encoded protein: CASSPGQGSVDGYTF.

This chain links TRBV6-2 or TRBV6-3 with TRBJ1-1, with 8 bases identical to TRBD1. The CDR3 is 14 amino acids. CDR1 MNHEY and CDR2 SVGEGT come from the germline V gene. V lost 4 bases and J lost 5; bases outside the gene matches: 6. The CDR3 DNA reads TGTGCCAGCAGTTCTCGGACAGGGTATACTGAAGCTTTCTTT. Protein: CASSSRTGYTEAFF.

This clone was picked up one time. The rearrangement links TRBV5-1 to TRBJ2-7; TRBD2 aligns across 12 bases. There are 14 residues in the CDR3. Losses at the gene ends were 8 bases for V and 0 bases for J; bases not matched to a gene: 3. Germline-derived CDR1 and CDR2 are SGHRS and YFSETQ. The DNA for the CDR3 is TGCGCCAGTAGGACTAGCGGGAACTCCTACGAGCAGTACTTC. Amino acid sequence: CASRTSGNSYEQYF.